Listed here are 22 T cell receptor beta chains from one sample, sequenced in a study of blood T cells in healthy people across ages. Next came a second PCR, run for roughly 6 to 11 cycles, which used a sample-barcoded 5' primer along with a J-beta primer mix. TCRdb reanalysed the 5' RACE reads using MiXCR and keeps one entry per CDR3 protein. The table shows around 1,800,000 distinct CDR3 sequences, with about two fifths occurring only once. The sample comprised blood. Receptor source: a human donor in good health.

CDR3: CASSQLTGEGTDTQYF. The CDR3 bases are TGCGCCAGCAGCCAACTCACAGGGGAGGGAACAGATACGCAGTATTTT. The chain is built from TRBV4-3 and TRBJ2-3; D is perhaps TRBD1 or TRBD2 (7 bases each). Germline CDR1 and CDR2: LGHNA and YSLEER. The CDR3 is 16 amino acids. The ends were cut back, 2 bases at V and 3 bases at J, with 15 bases in the middle.

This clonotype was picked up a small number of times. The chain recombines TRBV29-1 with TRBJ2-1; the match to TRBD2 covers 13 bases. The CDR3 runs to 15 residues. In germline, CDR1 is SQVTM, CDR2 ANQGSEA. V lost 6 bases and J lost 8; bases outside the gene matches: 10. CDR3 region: CSVTPLAGGLYEQFF. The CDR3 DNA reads TGCAGCGTCACCCCACTAGCGGGGGGGCTTTATGAGCAGTTCTTC.

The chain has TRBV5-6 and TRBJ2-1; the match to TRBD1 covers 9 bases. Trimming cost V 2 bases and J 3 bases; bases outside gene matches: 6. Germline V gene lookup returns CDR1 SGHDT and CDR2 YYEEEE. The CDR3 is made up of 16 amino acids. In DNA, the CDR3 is TGTGCCAGCAGCTTTAGAGACAGGGGGAGCTACAATGAGCAGTTCTTC. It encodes CASSFRDRGSYNEQFF.

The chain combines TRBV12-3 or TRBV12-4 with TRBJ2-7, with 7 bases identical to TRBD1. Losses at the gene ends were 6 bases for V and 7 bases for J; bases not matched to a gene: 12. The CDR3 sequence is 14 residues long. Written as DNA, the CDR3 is TGTGCCAGCAGCCCCGACAGGGCCTACTGGGAGCAGTACTTC. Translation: CASSPDRAYWEQYF.

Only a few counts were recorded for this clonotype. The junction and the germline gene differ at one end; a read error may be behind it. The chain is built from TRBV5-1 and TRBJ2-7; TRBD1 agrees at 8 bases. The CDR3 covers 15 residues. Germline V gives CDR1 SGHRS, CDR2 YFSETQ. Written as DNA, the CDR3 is TGCGCCAGCAGCTTGACTGGACAGGGATACTACGTGCAGTACTTC. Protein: CASSLTGQGYYVQYF. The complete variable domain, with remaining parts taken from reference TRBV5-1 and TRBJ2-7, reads KAGVTQTPRYLIKTRGQQVTLSCSPISGHRSVSWYQQTPGQGLQFLFEYFSETQRNKGNFPGRFSGRQFSNSRSEMNVSTLELGDSALYLCASSLTGQGYYVQYFGPGTRLTVT.

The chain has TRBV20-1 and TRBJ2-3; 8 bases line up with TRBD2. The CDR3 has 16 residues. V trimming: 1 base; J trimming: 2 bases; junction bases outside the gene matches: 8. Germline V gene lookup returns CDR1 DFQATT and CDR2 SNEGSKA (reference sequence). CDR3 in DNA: TGCAGTGCTAGAGGTTGGCGGGGGGTGGTCACAGATACGCAGTATTTT. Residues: CSARGWRGVVTDTQYF.

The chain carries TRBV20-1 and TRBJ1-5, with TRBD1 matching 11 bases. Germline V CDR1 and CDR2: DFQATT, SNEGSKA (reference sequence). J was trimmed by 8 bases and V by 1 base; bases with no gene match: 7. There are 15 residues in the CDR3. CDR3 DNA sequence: TGCAGTGCTAGAGTCAGGACAGGGGGCGAGGAGCCCCAGCATTTT. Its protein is CSARVRTGGEEPQHF.

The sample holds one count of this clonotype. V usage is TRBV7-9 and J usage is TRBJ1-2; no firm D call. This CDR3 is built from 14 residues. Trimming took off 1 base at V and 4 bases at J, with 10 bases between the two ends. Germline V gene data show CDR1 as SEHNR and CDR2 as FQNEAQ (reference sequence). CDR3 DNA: TGTGCCAGCAGCTTAGGGGGAGACCTCTATGGCTACACCTTC. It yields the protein CASSLGGDLYGYTF.

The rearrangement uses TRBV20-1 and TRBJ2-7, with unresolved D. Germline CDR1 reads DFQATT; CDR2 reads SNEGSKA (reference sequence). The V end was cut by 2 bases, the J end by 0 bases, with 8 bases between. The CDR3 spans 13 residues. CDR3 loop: CSARKPNSYEQYF. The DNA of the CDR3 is TGCAGTGCTAGAAAACCGAACTCCTACGAGCAGTACTTC.

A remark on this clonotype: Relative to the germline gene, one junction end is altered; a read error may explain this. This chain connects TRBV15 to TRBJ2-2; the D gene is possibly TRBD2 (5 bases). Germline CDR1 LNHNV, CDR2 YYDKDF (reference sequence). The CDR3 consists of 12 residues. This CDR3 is CATSRGVGERFF. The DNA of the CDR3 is TGTGCCACCAGCAGAGGGGTCGGGGAGCGGTTTTTT.

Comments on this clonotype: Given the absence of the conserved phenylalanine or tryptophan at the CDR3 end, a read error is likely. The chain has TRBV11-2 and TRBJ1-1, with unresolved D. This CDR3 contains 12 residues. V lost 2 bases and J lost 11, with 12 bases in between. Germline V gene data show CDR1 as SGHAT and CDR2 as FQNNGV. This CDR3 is CASSLTARNAFL. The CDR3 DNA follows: TGTGCCAGCAGCTTAACGGCCAGGAACGCTTTCCTT.

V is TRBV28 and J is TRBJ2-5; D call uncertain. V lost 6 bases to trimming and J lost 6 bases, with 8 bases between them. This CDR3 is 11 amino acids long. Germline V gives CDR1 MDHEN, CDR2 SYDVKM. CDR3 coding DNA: TGTGCCAGCAGGGGGTGGCAGACCCAGTACTTC. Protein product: CASRGWQTQYF. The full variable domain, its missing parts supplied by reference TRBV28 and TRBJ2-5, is DVKVTQSSRYLVKRTGEKVFLECVQDMDHENMFWYRQDPGLGLRLIYFSYDVKMKEKGDIPEGYSVSREKKERFSLILESASTNQTSMYLCASRGWQTQYFGPGTRLLVL.

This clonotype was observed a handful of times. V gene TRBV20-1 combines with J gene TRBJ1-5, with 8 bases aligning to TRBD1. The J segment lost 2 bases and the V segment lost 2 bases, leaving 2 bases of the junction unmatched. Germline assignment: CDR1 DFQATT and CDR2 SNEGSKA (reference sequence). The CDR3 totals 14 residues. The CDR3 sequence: CSARPGGGNQPQHF. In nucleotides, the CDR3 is TGCAGTGCTAGACCAGGGGGCGGCAATCAGCCCCAGCATTTT.

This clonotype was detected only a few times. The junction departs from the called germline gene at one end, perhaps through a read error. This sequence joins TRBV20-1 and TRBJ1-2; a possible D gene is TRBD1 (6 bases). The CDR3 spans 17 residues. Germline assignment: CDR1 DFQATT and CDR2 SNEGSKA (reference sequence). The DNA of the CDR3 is TGCAGTACTAGAGATCCGCGGGGGCCAGGGAGCGACTATGGCTACACCTTC. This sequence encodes CSTRDPRGPGSDYGYTF.

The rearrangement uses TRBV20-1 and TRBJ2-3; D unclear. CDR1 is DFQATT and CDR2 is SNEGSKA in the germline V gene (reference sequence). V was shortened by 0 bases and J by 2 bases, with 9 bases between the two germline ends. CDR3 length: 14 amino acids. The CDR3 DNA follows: TGCAGTGCTAGAGAGGACGCCTACACAGATACGCAGTATTTT. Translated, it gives CSAREDAYTDTQYF.

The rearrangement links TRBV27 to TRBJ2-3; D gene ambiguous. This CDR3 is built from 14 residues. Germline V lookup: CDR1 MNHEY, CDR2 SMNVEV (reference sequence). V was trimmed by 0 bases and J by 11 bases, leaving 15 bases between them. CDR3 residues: CASSLSLVYPGQYF. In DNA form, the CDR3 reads TGTGCCAGCAGTTTATCCCTAGTCTATCCCGGGCAGTATTTT.

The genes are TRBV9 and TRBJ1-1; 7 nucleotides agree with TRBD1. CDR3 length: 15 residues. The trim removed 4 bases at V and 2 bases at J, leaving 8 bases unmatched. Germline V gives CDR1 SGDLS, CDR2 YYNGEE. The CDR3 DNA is TGTGCCAGCAGCATGACCGGGACAGAAAACACTGAAGCTTTCTTT. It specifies CASSMTGTENTEAFF.

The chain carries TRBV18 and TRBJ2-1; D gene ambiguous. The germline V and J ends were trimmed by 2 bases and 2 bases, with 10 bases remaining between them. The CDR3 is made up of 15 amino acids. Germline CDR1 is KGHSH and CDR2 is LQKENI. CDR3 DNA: TGTGCCAGCTCACCAGGACCTGGGGCCTACAATGAGCAGTTCTTC. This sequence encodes CASSPGPGAYNEQFF. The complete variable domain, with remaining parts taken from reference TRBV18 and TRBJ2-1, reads NAGVMQNPRHLVRRRGQEARLRCSPMKGHSHVYWYRQLPEEGLKFMVYLQKENIIDESGMPKERFSAEFPKEGPSILRIQQVVRGDSAAYFCASSPGPGAYNEQFFGPGTRLTVL.

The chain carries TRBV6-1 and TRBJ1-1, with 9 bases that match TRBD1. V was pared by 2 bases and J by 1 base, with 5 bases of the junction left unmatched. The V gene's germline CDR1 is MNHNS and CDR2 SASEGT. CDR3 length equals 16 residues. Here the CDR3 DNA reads TGTGCCAGCAGTGAACGGGACAGGGTAAGGAACACTGAAGCTTTCTTT. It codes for CASSERDRVRNTEAFF.

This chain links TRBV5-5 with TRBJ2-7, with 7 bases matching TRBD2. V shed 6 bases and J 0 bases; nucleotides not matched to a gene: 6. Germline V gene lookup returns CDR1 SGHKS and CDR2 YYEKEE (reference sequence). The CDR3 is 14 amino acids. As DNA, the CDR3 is TGTGCCAGCAACTCCACTAGCGCCTCCTACGAGCAGTACTTC. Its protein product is CASNSTSASYEQYF.

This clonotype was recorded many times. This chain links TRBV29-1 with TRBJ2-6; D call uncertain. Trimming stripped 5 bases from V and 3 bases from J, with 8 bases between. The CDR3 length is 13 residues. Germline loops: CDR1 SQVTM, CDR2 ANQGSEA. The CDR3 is CSVLGDGANVLTF. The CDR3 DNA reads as TGCAGCGTTTTGGGCGATGGGGCCAACGTCCTGACTTTC.

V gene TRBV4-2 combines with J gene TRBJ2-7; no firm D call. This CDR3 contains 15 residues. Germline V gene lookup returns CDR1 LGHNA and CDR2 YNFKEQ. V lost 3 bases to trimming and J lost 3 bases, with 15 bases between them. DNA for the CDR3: TGTGCCAGCAGCCATGATCGAAAGGCCCGCTACGAGCAGTACTTC. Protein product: CASSHDRKARYEQYF.